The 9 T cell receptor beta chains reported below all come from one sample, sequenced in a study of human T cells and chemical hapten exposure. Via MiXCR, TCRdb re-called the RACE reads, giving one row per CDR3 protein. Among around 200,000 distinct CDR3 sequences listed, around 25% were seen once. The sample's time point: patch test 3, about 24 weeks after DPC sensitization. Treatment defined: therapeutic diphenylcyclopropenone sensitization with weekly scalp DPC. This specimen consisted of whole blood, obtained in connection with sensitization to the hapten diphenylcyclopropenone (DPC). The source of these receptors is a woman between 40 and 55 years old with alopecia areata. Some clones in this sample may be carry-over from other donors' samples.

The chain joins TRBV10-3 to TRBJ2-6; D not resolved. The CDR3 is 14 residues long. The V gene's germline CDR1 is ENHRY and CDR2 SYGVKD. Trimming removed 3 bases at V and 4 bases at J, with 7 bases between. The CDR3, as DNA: TGTGCCATCAGTGATGGAGTCGGGGCCAACGTCCTGACTTTC. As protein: CAISDGVGANVLTF.

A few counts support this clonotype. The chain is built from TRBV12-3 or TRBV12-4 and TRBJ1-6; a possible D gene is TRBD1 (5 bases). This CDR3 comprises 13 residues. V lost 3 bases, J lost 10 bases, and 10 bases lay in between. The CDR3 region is CASSLEGQSPLHF. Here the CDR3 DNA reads TGTGCCAGCAGTTTGGAGGGGCAATCACCCCTCCACTTT.

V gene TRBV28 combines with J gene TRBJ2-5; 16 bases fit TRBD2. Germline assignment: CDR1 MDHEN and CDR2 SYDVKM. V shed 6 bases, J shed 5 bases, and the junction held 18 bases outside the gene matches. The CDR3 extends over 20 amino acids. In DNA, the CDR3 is TGTGCCAGCAGACCCAAGGGACTAGCGGGAGGGTTGAGGATGTGGGAGACCCAGTACTTC. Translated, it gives CASRPKGLAGGLRMWETQYF.

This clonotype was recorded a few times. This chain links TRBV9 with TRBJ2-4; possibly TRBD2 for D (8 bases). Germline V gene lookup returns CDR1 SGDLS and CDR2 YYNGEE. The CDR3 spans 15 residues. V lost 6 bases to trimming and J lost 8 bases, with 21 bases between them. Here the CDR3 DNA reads TGTGCCAGCACCCCCCGGGAGGGAGGGGGCGACATTCAGTACTTC. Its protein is CASTPREGGGDIQYF.

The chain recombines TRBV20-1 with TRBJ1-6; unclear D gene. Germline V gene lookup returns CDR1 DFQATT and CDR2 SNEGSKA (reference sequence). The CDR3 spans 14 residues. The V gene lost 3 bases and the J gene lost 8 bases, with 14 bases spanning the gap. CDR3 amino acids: CSASTIQRHSPLHF. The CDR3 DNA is TGCAGTGCTAGCACGATACAGAGGCATTCACCCCTCCACTTT.

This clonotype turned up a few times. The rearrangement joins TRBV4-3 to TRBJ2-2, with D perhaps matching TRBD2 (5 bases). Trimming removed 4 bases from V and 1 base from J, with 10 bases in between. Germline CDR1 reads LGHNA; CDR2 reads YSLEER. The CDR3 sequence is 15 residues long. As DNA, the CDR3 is TGCGCCAGCAGCCGCTGGACTGGGAACACCGGGGAGCTGTTTTTT. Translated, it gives CASSRWTGNTGELFF.

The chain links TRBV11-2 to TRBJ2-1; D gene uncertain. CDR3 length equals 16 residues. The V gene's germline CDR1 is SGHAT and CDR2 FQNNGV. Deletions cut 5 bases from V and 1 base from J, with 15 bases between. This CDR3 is CASSPSPSISYNEQFF. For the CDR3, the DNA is TGTGCCAGCAGCCCTTCACCCTCAATATCCTACAATGAGCAGTTCTTC.

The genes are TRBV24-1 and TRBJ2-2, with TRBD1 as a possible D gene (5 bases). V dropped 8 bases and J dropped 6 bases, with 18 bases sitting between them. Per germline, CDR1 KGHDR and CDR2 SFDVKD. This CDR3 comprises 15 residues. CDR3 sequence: CATTDGEQVAGELFF. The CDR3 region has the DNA TGTGCCACCACGGACGGAGAACAGGTCGCCGGGGAGCTGTTTTTT.

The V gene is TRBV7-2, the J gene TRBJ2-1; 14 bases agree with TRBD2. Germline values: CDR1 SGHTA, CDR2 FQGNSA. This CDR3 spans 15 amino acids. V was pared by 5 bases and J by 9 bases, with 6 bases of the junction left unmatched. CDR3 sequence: CASSLTSGRAGEQFF. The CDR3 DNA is TGTGCCAGCAGCCTGACTAGCGGGAGGGCAGGTGAGCAGTTCTTC.